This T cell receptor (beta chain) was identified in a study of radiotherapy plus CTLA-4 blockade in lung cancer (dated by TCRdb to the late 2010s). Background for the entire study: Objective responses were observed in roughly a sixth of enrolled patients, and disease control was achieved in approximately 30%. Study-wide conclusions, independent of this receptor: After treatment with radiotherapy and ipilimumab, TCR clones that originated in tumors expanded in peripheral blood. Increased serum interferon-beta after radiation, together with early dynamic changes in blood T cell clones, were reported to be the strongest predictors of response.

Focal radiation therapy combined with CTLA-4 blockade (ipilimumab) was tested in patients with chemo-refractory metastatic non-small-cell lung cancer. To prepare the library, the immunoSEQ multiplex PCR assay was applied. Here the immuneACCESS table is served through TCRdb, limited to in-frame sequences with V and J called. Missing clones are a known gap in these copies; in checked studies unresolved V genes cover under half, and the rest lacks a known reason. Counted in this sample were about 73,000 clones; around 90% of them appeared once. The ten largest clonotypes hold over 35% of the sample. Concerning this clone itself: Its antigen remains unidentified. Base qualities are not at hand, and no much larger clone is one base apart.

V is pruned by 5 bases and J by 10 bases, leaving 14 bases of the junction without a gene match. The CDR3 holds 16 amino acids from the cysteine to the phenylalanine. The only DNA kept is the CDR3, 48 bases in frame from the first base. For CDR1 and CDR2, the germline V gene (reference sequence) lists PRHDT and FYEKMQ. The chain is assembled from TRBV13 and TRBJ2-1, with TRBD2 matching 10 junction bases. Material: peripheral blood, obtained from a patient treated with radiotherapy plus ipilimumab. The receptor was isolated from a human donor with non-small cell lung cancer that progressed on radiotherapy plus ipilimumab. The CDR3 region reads CASSPLTSGRYGEQFF. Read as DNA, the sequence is TGTGCCAGCAGCCCCTTGACTAGCGGGCGATACGGGGAGCAGTTCTTC. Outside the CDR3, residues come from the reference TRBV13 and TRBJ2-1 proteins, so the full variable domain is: AAGVIQSPRHLIKEKRETATLKCYPIPRHDTVYWYQQGPGQDPQFLISFYEKMQSDKGSIPDRFSAQQFSDYHSELNMSSLELGDSALYFCASSPLTSGRYGEQFFGPGTRLTVL.